This TCR beta chain is from a study of T cells in Graves' hyperthyroidism and ophthalmopathy. Study results and caveats: With a median lead of 6.5 months before onset, the model predicted ophthalmopathy.

In this sample, this clonotype turned up many times. Its antigen is as yet unknown. Germline loops: CDR1 DFQATT, CDR2 SNEGSKA (reference sequence). The CDR3 consists of 16 residues. Trimming removed 1 base from V and 1 base from J; junction bases left unmatched: 7. Template material for amplifying TCR beta CDR3 regions consisted of RNA transcripts. The study used the HTBI primer set for a first-round RT-PCR of the TCR CDR3. Via MiXCR, TCRdb re-called the multiplex PCR reads, giving one row per CDR3 protein. Of some 650,000 distinct CDR3 sequences in the sample, 16% are singletons; the top ten hold roughly 3.5%. PBMCs were sourced from more than 9 ml fresh peripheral blood.

The chain recombines TRBV20-1 with TRBJ2-1, with 7 bases lining up with TRBD2. This receptor was taken from a woman aged 40 to 50 with Graves' ophthalmopathy. Source material: blood. Here the CDR3 DNA reads TGCAGTGCTAGAGTTGGGGGGGGGAAGTCCTACAATGAGCAGTTCTTC. This codes for CSARVGGGKSYNEQFF.